One TCR beta chain is described in this entry. Other DNA sequences in this sample translate to the same CDR3. PCR employed 60 Vbeta and 13 Jbeta primers. Profiling relied on immunoSEQ multiplex PCR, and the TCRdb table lists in-frame clones only, not all of them. The sample has 150,000 or so clones; roughly four fifths are singletons. This record comes from a study of cytomegalovirus exposure and HLA in healthy donors. V lost 1 base to trimming and J lost 8 bases; unmatched junction nucleotides: 0. The germline gives CDR1 SGHTA, CDR2 FQGNSA. The CDR3 loop spans 13 amino acids. The sequencing sample was made of PBMCs. The chain is built from TRBV7-2 and TRBJ1-3; 9 nucleotides agree with TRBD1. The sequence derives from a man aged 25 to 40 in good health and CMV-seropositive. CDR3 nucleotides: TGTGCCAGCAGCTTAGGACAGGGGGACACCATATATTTT. As protein: CASSLGQGDTIYF.